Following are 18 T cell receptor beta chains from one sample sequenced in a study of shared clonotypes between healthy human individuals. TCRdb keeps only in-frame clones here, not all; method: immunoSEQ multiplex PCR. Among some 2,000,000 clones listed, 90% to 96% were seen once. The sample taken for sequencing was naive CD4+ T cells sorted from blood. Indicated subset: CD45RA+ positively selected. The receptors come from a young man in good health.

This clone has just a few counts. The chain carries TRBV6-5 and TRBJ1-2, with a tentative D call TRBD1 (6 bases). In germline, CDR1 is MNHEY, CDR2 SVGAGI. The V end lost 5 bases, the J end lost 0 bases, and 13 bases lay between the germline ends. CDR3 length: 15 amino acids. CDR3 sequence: CASSPLGTTNYGYTF. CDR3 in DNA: TGTGCCAGCAGTCCGCTAGGGACAACTAACTATGGCTACACCTTC.

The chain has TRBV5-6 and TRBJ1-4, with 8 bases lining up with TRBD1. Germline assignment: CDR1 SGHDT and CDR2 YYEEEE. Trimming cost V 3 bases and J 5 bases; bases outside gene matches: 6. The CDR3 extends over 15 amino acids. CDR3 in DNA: TGTGCCAGCAGCTCTACAGGGGGTTACAATGAAAAACTGTTTTTT. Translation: CASSSTGGYNEKLFF.

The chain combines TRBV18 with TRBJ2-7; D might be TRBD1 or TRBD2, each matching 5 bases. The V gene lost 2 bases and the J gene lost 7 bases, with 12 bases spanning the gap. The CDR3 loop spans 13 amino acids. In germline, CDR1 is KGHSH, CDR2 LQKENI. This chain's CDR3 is CASSPSLGDEQYF. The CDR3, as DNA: TGTGCCAGCTCACCATCGTTGGGGGATGAGCAGTACTTC.

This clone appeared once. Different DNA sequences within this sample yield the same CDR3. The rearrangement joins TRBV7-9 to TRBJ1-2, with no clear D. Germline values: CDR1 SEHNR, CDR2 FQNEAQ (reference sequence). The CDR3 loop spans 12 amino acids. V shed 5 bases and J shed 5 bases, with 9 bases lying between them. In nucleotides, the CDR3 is TGTGCCAGCAGCCGAGACTCTTATGGCTACACCTTC. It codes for CASSRDSYGYTF.

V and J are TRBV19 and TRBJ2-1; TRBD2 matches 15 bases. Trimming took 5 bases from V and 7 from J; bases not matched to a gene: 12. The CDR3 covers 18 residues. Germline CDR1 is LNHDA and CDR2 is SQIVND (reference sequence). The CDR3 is CASSPPGLAGGRGNEQFF. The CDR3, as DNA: TGTGCCAGTAGTCCCCCGGGACTAGCGGGAGGCCGGGGGAATGAGCAGTTCTTC.

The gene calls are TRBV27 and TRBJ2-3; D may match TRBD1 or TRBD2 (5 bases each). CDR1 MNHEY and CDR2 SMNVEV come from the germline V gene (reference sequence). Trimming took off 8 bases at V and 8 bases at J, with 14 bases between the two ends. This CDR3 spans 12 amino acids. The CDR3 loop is CASGSNGGTQYF. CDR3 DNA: TGTGCCAGCGGCTCTAATGGGGGTACGCAGTATTTT.

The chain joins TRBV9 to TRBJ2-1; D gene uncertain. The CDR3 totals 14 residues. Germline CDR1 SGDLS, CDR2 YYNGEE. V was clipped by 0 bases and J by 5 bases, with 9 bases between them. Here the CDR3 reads CASSVGATHNEQFF. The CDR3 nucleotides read TGTGCCAGCAGCGTAGGGGCGACCCACAATGAGCAGTTCTTC.

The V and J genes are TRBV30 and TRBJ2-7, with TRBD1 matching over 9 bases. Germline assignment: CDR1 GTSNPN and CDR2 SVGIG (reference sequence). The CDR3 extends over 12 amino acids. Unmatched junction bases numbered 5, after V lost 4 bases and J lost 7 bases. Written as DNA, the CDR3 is TGTGCCTGGACCGGGACAGGGTGGGAGCAGTACTTC. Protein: CAWTGTGWEQYF.

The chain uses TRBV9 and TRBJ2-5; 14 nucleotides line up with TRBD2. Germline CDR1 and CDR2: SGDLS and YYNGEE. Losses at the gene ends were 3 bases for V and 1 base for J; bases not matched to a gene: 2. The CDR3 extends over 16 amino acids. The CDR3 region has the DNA TGTGCCAGCAGCGCAGGGACTAGCGGGAGCCAAGAGACCCAGTACTTC. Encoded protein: CASSAGTSGSQETQYF. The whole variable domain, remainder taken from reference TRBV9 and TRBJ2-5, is DSGVTQTPKHLITATGQRVTLRCSPRSGDLSVYWYQQSLDQGLQFLIQYYNGEERAKGNILERFSAQQFPDLHSELNLSSLELGDSALYFCASSAGTSGSQETQYFGPGTRLLVL.

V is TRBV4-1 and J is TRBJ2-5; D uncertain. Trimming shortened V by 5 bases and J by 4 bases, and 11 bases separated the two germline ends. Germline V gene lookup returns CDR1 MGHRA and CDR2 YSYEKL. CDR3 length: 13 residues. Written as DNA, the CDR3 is TGCGCCAGCAGCAAGGTCGCTGGAGAGACCCAGTACTTC. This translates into CASSKVAGETQYF.

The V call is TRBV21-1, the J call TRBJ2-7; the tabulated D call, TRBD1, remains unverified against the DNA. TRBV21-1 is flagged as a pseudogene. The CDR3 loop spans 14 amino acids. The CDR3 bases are TGTGCCAGCAGCAAAGGACAGGGTATAAGCGAGCAGTACTTC. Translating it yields CASSKGQGISEQYF.

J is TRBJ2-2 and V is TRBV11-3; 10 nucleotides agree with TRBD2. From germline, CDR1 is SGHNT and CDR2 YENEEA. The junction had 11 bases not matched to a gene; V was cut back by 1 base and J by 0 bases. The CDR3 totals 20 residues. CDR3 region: CASSLGVSLAGVSNTGELFF. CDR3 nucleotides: TGTGCCAGCAGCTTAGGGGTATCTCTAGCGGGAGTTTCGAACACCGGGGAGCTGTTTTTT.

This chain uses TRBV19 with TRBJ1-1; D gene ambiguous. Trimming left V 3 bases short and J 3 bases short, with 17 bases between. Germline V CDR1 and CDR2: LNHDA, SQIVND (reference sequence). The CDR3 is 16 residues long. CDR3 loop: CASSIVGSHGDTEAFF. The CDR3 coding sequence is TGTGCCAGTAGTATTGTAGGGTCCCACGGGGACACTGAAGCTTTCTTT.

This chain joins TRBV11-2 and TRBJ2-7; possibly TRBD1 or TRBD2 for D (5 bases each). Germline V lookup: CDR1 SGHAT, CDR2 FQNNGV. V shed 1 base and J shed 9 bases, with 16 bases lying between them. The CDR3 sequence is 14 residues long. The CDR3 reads CASSLGLTTGGQYF. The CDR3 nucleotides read TGTGCCAGCAGCTTAGGACTTACTACTGGGGGGCAGTACTTC.

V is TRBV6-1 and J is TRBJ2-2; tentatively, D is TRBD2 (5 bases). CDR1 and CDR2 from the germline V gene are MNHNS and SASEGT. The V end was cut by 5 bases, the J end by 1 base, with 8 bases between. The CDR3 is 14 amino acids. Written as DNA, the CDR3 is TGTGCCAGCAGTAGACGGGGGAACACCGGGGAGCTGTTTTTT. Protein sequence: CASSRRGNTGELFF.

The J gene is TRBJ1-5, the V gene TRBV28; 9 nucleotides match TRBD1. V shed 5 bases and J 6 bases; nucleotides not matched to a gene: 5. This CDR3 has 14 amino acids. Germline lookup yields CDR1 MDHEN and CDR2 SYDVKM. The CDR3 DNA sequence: TGTGCCAGCAGTGTTACAGGGGGCAGTCAGCCCCAGCATTTT. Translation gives CASSVTGGSQPQHF.

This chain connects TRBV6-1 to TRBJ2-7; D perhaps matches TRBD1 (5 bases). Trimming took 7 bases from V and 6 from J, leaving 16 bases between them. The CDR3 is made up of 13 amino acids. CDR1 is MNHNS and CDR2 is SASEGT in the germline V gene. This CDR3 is CASTLVRGSEQYF. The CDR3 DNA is TGTGCCAGCACTCTGGTAAGGGGTAGCGAGCAGTACTTC.

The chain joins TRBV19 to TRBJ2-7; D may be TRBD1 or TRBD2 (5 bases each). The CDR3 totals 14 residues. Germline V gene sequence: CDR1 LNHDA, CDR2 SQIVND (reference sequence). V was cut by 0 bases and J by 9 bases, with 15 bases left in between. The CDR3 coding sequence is TGTGCCAGTAGTATAGAAGGGGAGATCGGTCGGCAGTACTTC. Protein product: CASSIEGEIGRQYF.